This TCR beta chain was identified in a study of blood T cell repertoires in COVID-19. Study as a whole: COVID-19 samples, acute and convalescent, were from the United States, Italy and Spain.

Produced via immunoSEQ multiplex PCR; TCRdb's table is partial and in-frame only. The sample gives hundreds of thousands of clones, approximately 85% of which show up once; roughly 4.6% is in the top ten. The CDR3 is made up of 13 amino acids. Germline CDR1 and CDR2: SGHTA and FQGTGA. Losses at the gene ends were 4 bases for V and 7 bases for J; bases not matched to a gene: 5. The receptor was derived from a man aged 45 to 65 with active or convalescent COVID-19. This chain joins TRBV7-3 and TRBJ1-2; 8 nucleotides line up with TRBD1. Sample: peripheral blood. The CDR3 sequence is CASSYRQGSGYTF. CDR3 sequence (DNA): TGTGCCAGCAGCTACCGACAGGGGAGTGGCTACACCTTC.